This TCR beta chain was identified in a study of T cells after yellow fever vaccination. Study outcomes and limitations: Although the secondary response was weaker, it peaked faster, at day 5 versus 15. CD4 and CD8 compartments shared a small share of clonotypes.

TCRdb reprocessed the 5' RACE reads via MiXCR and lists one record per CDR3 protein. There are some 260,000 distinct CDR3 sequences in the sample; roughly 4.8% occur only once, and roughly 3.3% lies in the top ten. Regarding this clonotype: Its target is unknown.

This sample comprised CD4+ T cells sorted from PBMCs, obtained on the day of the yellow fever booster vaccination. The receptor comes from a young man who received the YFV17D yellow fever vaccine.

In nucleotides, the CDR3 is TGTGCCAGCAGCGCACAGGGGAGTGGTTCACCCCTCCACTTT. Translating gives CASSAQGSGSPLHF. The J gene is TRBJ1-6, the V gene TRBV7-9; 7 nucleotides align to TRBD1. The V and J ends lost 5 bases and 9 bases, in that order; junction bases with no gene match: 7. Germline lookup yields CDR1 SEHNR and CDR2 FQNEAQ (reference sequence). The CDR3 consists of 14 residues.